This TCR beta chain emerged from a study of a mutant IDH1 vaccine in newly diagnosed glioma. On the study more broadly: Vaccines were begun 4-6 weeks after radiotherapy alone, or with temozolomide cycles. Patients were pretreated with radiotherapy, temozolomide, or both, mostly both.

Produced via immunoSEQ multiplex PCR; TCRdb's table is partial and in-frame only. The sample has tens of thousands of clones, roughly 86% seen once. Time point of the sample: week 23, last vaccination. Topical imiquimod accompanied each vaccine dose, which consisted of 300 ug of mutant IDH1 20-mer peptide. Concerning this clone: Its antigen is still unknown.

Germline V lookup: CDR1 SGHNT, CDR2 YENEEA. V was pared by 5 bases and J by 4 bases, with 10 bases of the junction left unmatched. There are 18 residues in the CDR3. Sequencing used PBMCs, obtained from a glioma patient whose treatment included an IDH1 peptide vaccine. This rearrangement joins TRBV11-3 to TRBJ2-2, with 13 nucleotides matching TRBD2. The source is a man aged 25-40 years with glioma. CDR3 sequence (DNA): TGTGCCAGCAGCCCCACCACGGGACTAGCGGGATTCACCGGGGAGCTGTTTTTT. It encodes CASSPTTGLAGFTGELFF.